This T cell receptor (beta chain) was observed in a study of spatial heterogeneity in lung cancer. At least ten counts were recorded for this clonotype. The sample's time point: sample taken at primary tumor resection. Researchers sequenced whole RNA taken from tumor, nontumor lung or frozen PBMC without sorting. Samples came from 72 TRACERx patients with untreated early-stage lung cancer. TCRdb recomputed calls from the 5' RACE reads with MiXCR, one row per CDR3 protein. Here the sample spans about 82,000 distinct CDR3 sequences, around an eighth being singletons. The junction had 0 bases not matched to a gene; V was cut back by 2 bases and J by 4 bases. CDR3 length: 14 amino acids. The germline V gene encodes CDR1 MNHEY and CDR2 SMNVEV (reference sequence).

The specimen was PBMCs, collected at surgery. The chain has TRBV27 and TRBJ1-5; TRBD1 matches at 9 bases. The receptor's source is a male donor with early-stage non-small cell lung cancer. The CDR3 here is CASSLGQGNQPQHF. The CDR3 coding sequence is TGTGCCAGCAGTTTAGGACAGGGGAATCAGCCCCAGCATTTT.